The 25 T cell receptor beta chains below all came from one sample that was sequenced in a study of shared clonotypes between healthy human individuals. Assay used: immunoSEQ multiplex PCR; TCRdb lists only in-frame clones, some missing. The sample consists of about 490,000 clones, over 60% of them appearing once. Material for sequencing was PBMCs. The receptors stem from a middle-aged woman in good health. Some clones in this sample may be carry-over from other donors' samples.

The V gene is TRBV19, the J gene TRBJ2-3; 7 positions agree with TRBD2. Germline lookup yields CDR1 LNHDA and CDR2 SQIVND (reference sequence). The CDR3 spans 14 residues. V lost 6 bases to trimming and J lost 4 bases; unmatched junction nucleotides: 7. The DNA of the CDR3 is TGTGCCAGTAGCAGGACTAGGATCTCAGATACGCAGTATTTT. Its protein is CASSRTRISDTQYF.

This clone is a singleton in its sample. The V call is TRBV20-1, the J call TRBJ2-7; D unclear. V dropped 5 bases and J dropped 3 bases, with 8 bases sitting between them. There are 11 residues in the CDR3. Per the germline V gene, CDR1 is DFQATT and CDR2 is SNEGSKA (reference sequence). CDR3 loop: CSASADYEQYF. Here the CDR3 DNA reads TGCAGTGCTTCGGCCGACTACGAGCAGTACTTC.

This chain joins TRBV7-2 and TRBJ2-1; 7 bases agree with TRBD2. Unmatched junction bases numbered 8, after V lost 4 bases and J lost 8 bases. Germline V lookup: CDR1 SGHTA, CDR2 FQGNSA. The CDR3 is 14 amino acids. The CDR3 sequence: CASSSGLSVYEQFF. For the CDR3, the DNA is TGTGCCAGCAGCTCGGGACTAAGTGTCTATGAGCAGTTCTTC.

The chain carries TRBV28 and TRBJ2-2; the match to TRBD2 covers 14 bases. The germline V gene has CDR1 MDHEN and CDR2 SYDVKM. The length of the CDR3 is 18 residues. Trimming took 3 bases from V and 2 from J; bases not matched to a gene: 5. DNA of the CDR3: TGTGCCAGCAGTTTCGGACTAGCGGGGGGTCTTAACACCGGGGAGCTGTTTTTT. It is translated as CASSFGLAGGLNTGELFF.

The table lists this clone with many counts. This chain uses TRBV27 with TRBJ2-6; D ambiguous. This CDR3 contains 16 residues. Trimming removed 1 base from V and 0 bases from J, with 7 bases in between. The V gene's germline CDR1 is MNHEY and CDR2 SMNVEV (reference sequence). The CDR3, as DNA: TGTGCCAGCAGTTTATTATGGAGCTCTGGGGCCAACGTCCTGACTTTC. This sequence encodes CASSLLWSSGANVLTF.

To note about this clone: The same CDR3 is also encoded by other DNA sequences in this sample. V and J are TRBV5-1 and TRBJ2-5, with 7 bases that match TRBD2. This CDR3 region has 14 residues. The germline gives CDR1 SGHRS, CDR2 YFSETQ. Trimming at V came to 0 bases and at J to 3 bases, leaving 2 bases not matched to a gene. The DNA for the CDR3 is TGCGCCAGCAGCTTGGTCGCGGGAGAAGAGACCCAGTACTTC. Protein: CASSLVAGEETQYF.

The J gene is TRBJ2-1, the V gene TRBV7-2; D remains unclear. CDR3 size: 16 residues. Trimming pared 6 bases from V and 0 bases from J, leaving 15 bases between. Germline loops: CDR1 SGHTA, CDR2 FQGNSA. CDR3 nucleotide sequence: TGTGCCAGCAGAACTCTTGGCGGTGCCTCCTACAATGAGCAGTTCTTC. Protein sequence: CASRTLGGASYNEQFF.

The chain uses TRBV9 and TRBJ2-3, with D perhaps TRBD2 (6 bases). From germline, CDR1 is SGDLS and CDR2 YYNGEE. The CDR3 contains 15 residues. Trimming pared 0 bases from V and 6 bases from J, leaving 14 bases between. The CDR3 sequence: CASSVVPEGMDTQYF. CDR3 coding DNA: TGTGCCAGCAGCGTAGTCCCGGAGGGAATGGATACGCAGTATTTT.

CDR3 sequence: CATSKTGTDTQYF. CDR3 nucleotides: TGTGCCACCAGCAAGACAGGGACAGATACGCAGTATTTT. The rearrangement uses TRBV15 and TRBJ2-3, with 7 bases aligning to TRBD1. This CDR3 spans 13 amino acids. Looked up from germline, CDR1 is LNHNV and CDR2 is YYDKDF (reference sequence). Trimming removed 4 bases from V and 3 bases from J; junction bases left unmatched: 1.

This clone has more than one count but fewer than ten. The germline gene is not matched at one end of the junction; a read error may be the cause. This chain joins TRBV29-1 and TRBJ2-7; the D is unclear. Germline values: CDR1 SQVTM, CDR2 ANQGSEA. The CDR3 covers 12 residues. The CDR3 DNA reads TGCAGCGTTGAAGACGTCCCGTACGGGCAGTACTTC. Encoded protein: CSVEDVPYGQYF.

The V and J genes are TRBV7-8 and TRBJ2-1; D not certain. CDR1 is SGHVS, CDR2 FQNEAQ, per germline. The CDR3 spans 15 residues. The V end lost 4 bases, the J end lost 9 bases, and 19 bases lay between the germline ends. CDR3 in amino acids: CASSSQQTSYGEQFF. The CDR3 DNA sequence: TGTGCCAGCAGCTCACAGCAAACCTCCTACGGTGAGCAGTTCTTC.

This clone showed up just a few times. This sequence joins TRBV5-8 and TRBJ2-5, with 7 bases matching TRBD2. CDR1 SGHTS and CDR2 YDEGEE come from the germline V gene. The CDR3 spans 17 residues. V dropped 0 bases and J dropped 3; count of bases not matched to a gene: 11. The CDR3 loop is CASSLVLRGSGEETQYF. In nucleotides, the CDR3 is TGTGCCAGCAGCTTGGTCCTCCGCGGGAGTGGAGAAGAGACCCAGTACTTC.

This clone has a handful of counts. The chain uses TRBV2 and TRBJ2-7; 10 bases agree with TRBD2. Trimming at V came to 4 bases and at J to 6 bases, leaving 6 bases not matched to a gene. Germline CDR1 is SNHLY and CDR2 is FYNNEI. The CDR3 totals 14 residues. CDR3 sequence reads: CASSVLAGVPEQYF. The CDR3 nucleotides read TGTGCCAGCAGTGTCCTAGCGGGAGTGCCCGAGCAGTACTTC. The whole variable domain, remainder taken from reference TRBV2 and TRBJ2-7, is EPEVTQTPSHQVTQMGQEVILRCVPISNHLYFYWYRQILGQKVEFLVSFYNNEISEKSEIFDDQFSVERPDGSNFTLKIRSTKLEDSAMYFCASSVLAGVPEQYFGPGTRLTVT.

The chain links TRBV27 to TRBJ2-7, with TRBD1 matching 9 bases. Germline CDR1 and CDR2: MNHEY and SMNVEV (reference sequence). Trimming took 2 bases from V and 5 from J; bases not matched to a gene: 4. This CDR3 is 14 amino acids long. The CDR3 protein is CASSLRDRVHEQYF. Written as DNA, the CDR3 is TGTGCCAGCAGTTTACGGGACAGGGTCCACGAGCAGTACTTC.

This clone came up many times. This chain uses TRBV19 with TRBJ2-7; a possible D gene is TRBD2 (6 bases). Germline lookup yields CDR1 LNHDA and CDR2 SQIVND (reference sequence). This CDR3 has 14 residues. The ends were cut back, 3 bases at V and 4 bases at J, with 13 bases in the middle. Here the CDR3 DNA reads TGTGCCAGTAGTATCCCGGGAGTTGGTTACGAGCAGTACTTC. Encoded protein: CASSIPGVGYEQYF.

The CDR3 sequence: CSVEVAGSEQYF. CDR3 bases: TGCAGCGTTGAAGTGGCAGGTAGCGAGCAGTACTTC. This chain connects TRBV29-1 to TRBJ2-7; no reliable D call. Per germline, CDR1 SQVTM and CDR2 ANQGSEA. V lost 1 base and J lost 6, with 10 bases in between. CDR3 size: 12 residues.

J is TRBJ2-1 and V is TRBV29-1; D perhaps matches TRBD2 (5 bases). CDR1 is SQVTM and CDR2 is ANQGSEA in the germline V gene. Trimming took 5 bases from V and 4 from J, leaving 15 bases between them. There are 14 residues in the CDR3. This chain's CDR3 is CSVRGLVGYNEQFF. In nucleotides, the CDR3 is TGCAGCGTTCGGGGATTAGTGGGGTACAATGAGCAGTTCTTC.

This clone was counted once. The chain links TRBV11-2 to TRBJ2-2; 13 bases are a match to TRBD2. Germline V gene data show CDR1 as SGHAT and CDR2 as FQNNGV. The CDR3 runs 16 residues. Germline trimming cut 3 bases from V and 6 bases from J; bases unmatched to any gene: 4. Here the CDR3 reads CASSFTLAGGAGELFF. CDR3 bases: TGTGCCAGCAGCTTCACACTAGCGGGAGGGGCCGGGGAGCTGTTTTTT.

This clone has ten or more counts. The gene calls are TRBV27 and TRBJ1-1, with D unclear. Per germline, CDR1 MNHEY and CDR2 SMNVEV (reference sequence). This CDR3 is 14 amino acids long. V was shortened by 4 bases and J by 2 bases, with 11 bases between the two germline ends. This CDR3 is CASSSWQDNTEAFF. The DNA of the CDR3 is TGTGCCAGCAGTTCGTGGCAGGACAACACTGAAGCTTTCTTT.

About this clone itself: This likely came from a read error, as a far larger clone is one base away. The genes are TRBV2 and TRBJ2-2; TRBD2 is a possible D gene (5 bases). This CDR3 is 12 amino acids long. Looked up from germline, CDR1 is SNHLY and CDR2 is FYNNEI. CDR3 sequence reads: CATSREAGKLFF. The CDR3 coding sequence is TGTGCCACCTCCCGCGAAGCCGGGAAGCTGTTTTTT.

J is TRBJ2-2 and V is TRBV11-1; D may be TRBD1 (5 bases). CDR3 length: 17 residues. From germline, CDR1 is SGHAT and CDR2 FQDESV (reference sequence). V was trimmed by 5 bases and J by 6 bases, leaving 22 bases between them. The CDR3 region has the DNA TGTGCCAGCAGCCCAGCAGGGCTGGGATCGGGCGCCGGGGAGCTGTTTTTT. This gives the protein CASSPAGLGSGAGELFF.

This clone was found a few times. This chain uses TRBV9 with TRBJ2-1; 7 bases align to TRBD2. CDR1 is SGDLS and CDR2 is YYNGEE in the germline V gene. This CDR3 spans 13 amino acids. Trimming at V came to 8 bases and at J to 9 bases, leaving 11 bases not matched to a gene. This CDR3 reads CASQPSGGGEQFF. CDR3 nucleotides: TGTGCCAGTCAACCCAGCGGCGGGGGTGAGCAGTTCTTC.

The rearrangement joins TRBV29-1 to TRBJ2-2; 13 nucleotides line up with TRBD2. In germline, CDR1 is SQVTM, CDR2 ANQGSEA. J was trimmed by 6 bases and V by 6 bases; bases with no gene match: 4. This CDR3 region has 14 residues. CDR3 region: CSVTSGRSSGELFF. The CDR3 DNA follows: TGCAGCGTGACTAGCGGGAGGAGTTCCGGGGAGCTGTTTTTT.

The chain combines TRBV11-1 with TRBJ2-7, with D tentatively TRBD2 (6 bases). V lost 1 base, J lost 0 bases, and 10 bases lay in between. The CDR3 consists of 15 residues. Germline lookup yields CDR1 SGHAT and CDR2 FQDESV (reference sequence). The CDR3: CASSLVGGGSYEQYF. In DNA, the CDR3 is TGTGCCAGCAGCTTAGTGGGAGGCGGCTCCTACGAGCAGTACTTC.

This chain joins TRBV7-8 and TRBJ2-6; D is undetermined. V shed 7 bases and J shed 0 bases, with 4 bases lying between them. CDR1 is SGHVS, CDR2 FQNEAQ, per germline. The CDR3 runs to 13 residues. The chain's CDR3 is CASTRSGANVLTF. The CDR3 DNA reads TGTGCCAGCACGCGCTCTGGGGCCAACGTCCTGACTTTC. The full variable domain, with the rest looked up from reference TRBV7-8 and TRBJ2-6, is GAGVSQSPRYKVAKRGQDVALRCDPISGHVSLFWYQQALGQGPEFLTYFQNEAQLDKSGLPSDRFFAERPEGSVSTLKIQRTQQEDSAVYLCASTRSGANVLTFGAGSRLTVL.